The 12 T cell receptor beta chains listed next were all sequenced from one sample in a study of monozygotic twins with inflammatory bowel disease. TCRdb reworked the 5' RACE reads into one entry per CDR3 protein, no DNA. The listing contains approximately 400,000 distinct CDR3 sequences. The sample consisted of blood. The receptors were sampled from a human donor with ulcerative colitis or Crohn's disease, or a healthy co-twin of an affected twin (not recorded which).

The rearrangement joins TRBV5-6 to TRBJ1-1; there is no DNA to check the TCRdb D call of TRBD1. CDR1 SGHDT and CDR2 YYEEEE come from the germline V gene. The CDR3 is 15 residues long. The chain's CDR3 is CASSLAWGQNTEAFF.

The chain carries TRBV20-1 and TRBJ1-5. CDR1 DFQATT and CDR2 SNEGSKA come from the germline V gene (reference sequence). This CDR3 region has 13 residues. CDR3 in amino acids: CSAATSRDQPQHF.

CDR3 sequence reads: CASSQDLWGSGNTIYF. The V and J genes are TRBV4-1 and TRBJ1-3. Germline CDR1 reads MGHRA; CDR2 reads YSYEKL. The CDR3 runs to 16 residues.

The rearrangement uses TRBV4-1 and TRBJ2-2; TCRdb gives TRBD1 as the D gene, but with no DNA this cannot be confirmed. The length of the CDR3 is 15 residues. CDR1 and CDR2 (germline): MGHRA, YSYEKL. CDR3 amino acids: CASSQETGVDGELFF.

V and J are TRBV5-1 and TRBJ1-1; TCRdb's assignment of TRBD1 cannot be checked, as there is no DNA. The CDR3 has 18 amino acids. Germline-derived CDR1 and CDR2 are SGHRS and YFSETQ. Here the CDR3 reads CASSSLPRRRADDTEAFF.

The chain combines TRBV12-3 or TRBV12-4 with TRBJ1-1. CDR3 length: 12 residues. This CDR3 is CASSLHDTEAFF.

The genes are TRBV7-3 and TRBJ2-2. CDR3 length equals 13 residues. Germline CDR1 reads SGHTA; CDR2 reads FQGTGA. The chain's CDR3 is CASSPTTSGELFF.

V gene TRBV20-1 combines with J gene TRBJ2-1; TCRdb's D call, TRBD1, is unchecked because there is no DNA. Germline CDR1 and CDR2: DFQATT and SNEGSKA (reference sequence). CDR3 length equals 13 residues. CDR3: CSARLLVGGAQFF.

The chain is built from TRBV5-4 and TRBJ2-5; the TCRdb D gene call, TRBD1, has no DNA to confirm it. The CDR3 runs to 13 residues. CDR1 SGHNT and CDR2 YYREEE come from the germline V gene (reference sequence). CDR3 loop: CASSKGQWETQYF.

The chain is built from TRBV5-1 and TRBJ2-1; TCRdb names TRBD1, which stays unverified in the absence of DNA. This CDR3 region has 13 residues. Germline-derived CDR1 and CDR2 are SGHRS and YFSETQ. The CDR3 here is CASNYWDDDEQFF. Full variable domain (remainder filled in from reference TRBV5-1 and TRBJ2-1): KAGVTQTPRYLIKTRGQQVTLSCSPISGHRSVSWYQQTPGQGLQFLFEYFSETQRNKGNFPGRFSGRQFSNSRSEMNVSTLELGDSALYLCASNYWDDDEQFFGPGTRLTVL.

This sequence joins TRBV5-1 and TRBJ2-5. This CDR3 has 15 residues. CDR1 is SGHRS, CDR2 YFSETQ, per germline. This CDR3 is CASSFDGGFQETQYF. Full variable domain (remainder filled in from reference TRBV5-1 and TRBJ2-5): KAGVTQTPRYLIKTRGQQVTLSCSPISGHRSVSWYQQTPGQGLQFLFEYFSETQRNKGNFPGRFSGRQFSNSRSEMNVSTLELGDSALYLCASSFDGGFQETQYFGPGTRLLVL.

The CDR3 loop reads CASSLDWAGNGYEQYF. This chain links TRBV7-6 with TRBJ2-7; TCRdb indicates TRBD1, and absent DNA this call remains unverified. CDR1 is SGHVS, CDR2 FNYEAQ, per germline. The CDR3 consists of 16 residues.